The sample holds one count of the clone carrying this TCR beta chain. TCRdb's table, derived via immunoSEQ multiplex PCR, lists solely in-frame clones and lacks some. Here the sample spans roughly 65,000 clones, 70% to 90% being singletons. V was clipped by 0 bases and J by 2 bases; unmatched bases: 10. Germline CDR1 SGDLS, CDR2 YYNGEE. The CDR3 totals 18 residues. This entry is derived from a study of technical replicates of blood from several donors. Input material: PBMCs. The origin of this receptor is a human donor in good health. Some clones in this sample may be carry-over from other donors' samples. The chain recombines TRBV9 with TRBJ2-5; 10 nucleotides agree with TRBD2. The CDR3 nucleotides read TGTGCCAGCAGCGTAGACTTTGGATCTAGCGGGGGTCAAGAGACCCAGTACTTC. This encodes CASSVDFGSSGGQETQYF.